One and the same sample provided the 30 T cell receptor beta chains below, sequenced in a study of blood T cell repertoires in COVID-19. Profiling relied on immunoSEQ multiplex PCR, and the TCRdb table lists in-frame clones only, not all of them. Here the sample spans about 250,000 clones, around 89% being singletons. The sample taken for sequencing was PBMCs or T cells enriched from blood (not recorded which). The receptors shown here come from a man aged 40-55 years who had recovered from COVID-19.

The chain carries TRBV10-3 and TRBJ2-7; 12 nucleotides match TRBD1. After removal of 8 bases from V and 7 bases from J, the junction contained 9 bases not matched to a gene. This CDR3 has 14 amino acids. CDR1 is ENHRY, CDR2 SYGVKD, per germline. Here the CDR3 reads CAIRSGQGAGEQYF. As DNA, the CDR3 is TGTGCCATCCGCTCGGGACAGGGGGCTGGTGAGCAGTACTTC.

The chain couples TRBV21-1 to TRBJ2-5; TRBD1, the table's D call, lacks a check against the DNA. TRBV21-1 is reported as a pseudogene. The CDR3 is 16 amino acids. CDR3 bases: TGTGCCAGCACCTCCCTTGGTTGGGACAGGGTCGAGACCCAGTACTTC. Its translation: CASTSLGWDRVETQYF.

The rearrangement joins TRBV7-8 to TRBJ1-2, with TRBD1 as a possible D gene (6 bases). The CDR3 sequence is 17 residues long. Trimming took 5 bases from V and 4 from J, leaving 23 bases between them. Germline V gene lookup returns CDR1 SGHVS and CDR2 FQNEAQ. The CDR3 loop reads CASSRLAGGASLYGYTF. CDR3 bases: TGTGCCAGCAGCCGGTTGGCGGGGGGGGCTAGCCTCTATGGCTACACCTTC.

This clone was observed a single time. The genes are TRBV7-2 and TRBJ1-2; perhaps TRBD1 as D (5 bases). Germline CDR1 and CDR2: SGHTA and FQGNSA. V lost 3 bases and J lost 14, with 13 bases in between. The CDR3 loop spans 11 amino acids. The CDR3 sequence is CASSLAGTPTF. Written as DNA, the CDR3 is TGTGCCAGCAGCTTGGCTGGGACTCCTACCTTC.

The genes are TRBV18 and TRBJ1-6, with D possibly being TRBD1 (5 bases). Germline CDR1 and CDR2: KGHSH and LQKENI. V lost 1 base and J lost 0, with 19 bases in between. There are 20 residues in the CDR3. This CDR3 is CASSPLGSLSDSSYNSPLHF. In nucleotides, the CDR3 is TGTGCCAGCTCACCACTGGGCAGTTTATCCGACAGCTCCTATAATTCACCCCTCCACTTT.

V gene TRBV4-3 combines with J gene TRBJ1-1, with 11 bases that match TRBD1. This CDR3 is built from 20 residues. From germline, CDR1 is LGHNA and CDR2 YSLEER. The V gene end was trimmed by 0 bases and the J gene end by 1 base; junction bases not matched to a gene: 13. The CDR3 DNA reads TGCGCCAGCAGCCAAGAAGAGGGACAGGGGGTGATCGGACAGAACACTGAAGCTTTCTTT. As protein: CASSQEEGQGVIGQNTEAFF.

As to this clone: The junction and the germline gene differ at one end; a read error may be behind it. This chain connects TRBV27 to TRBJ2-2, with TRBD2 matching 8 bases. CDR3 size: 15 residues. CDR1 MNHEY and CDR2 SMNVEV come from the germline V gene (reference sequence). The CDR3 sequence: CASSLSGRGSGELFF. The CDR3 DNA follows: TGTGCTAGCAGTTTATCCGGGAGGGGGTCCGGGGAGCTGTTTTTT.

The J gene is TRBJ2-2, the V gene TRBV29-1; D may be TRBD2 (6 bases). Trimming removed 5 bases from V and 0 bases from J, with 13 bases in between. The CDR3 runs 15 residues. Germline values: CDR1 SQVTM, CDR2 ANQGSEA. The CDR3 region is CSVLTGTSNTGELFF. DNA for the CDR3: TGCAGCGTTCTGACGGGGACTTCGAACACCGGGGAGCTGTTTTTT.

Details on this clone: In the same sample, other DNA sequences code for this CDR3. V is TRBV14 and J is TRBJ2-2, with TRBD1 matching 7 bases. The CDR3 covers 13 residues. Germline-derived CDR1 and CDR2 are SGHDN and FVKESK. J gave up 5 bases and V 4 bases, and 1 base lay outside the gene matches. The CDR3 protein is CASSLQGTGELFF. Written as DNA, the CDR3 is TGTGCCAGCAGCCTACAGGGGACCGGGGAGCTGTTTTTT.

A few counts support this clone. The chain couples TRBV6-1 to TRBJ2-1; maybe TRBD2 (7 bases). The germline V gene has CDR1 MNHNS and CDR2 SASEGT. Trimming left V 2 bases short and J 0 bases short, with 14 bases between. The CDR3 has 17 amino acids. The CDR3 coding sequence is TGTGCCAGCAGTGAATCCGCGGGGGCCAACTCCTACAATGAGCAGTTCTTC. This sequence encodes CASSESAGANSYNEQFF.

This clone was picked up a small number of times. The chain employs TRBV6-1 and TRBJ1-2; perhaps TRBD1 as D (5 bases). Germline V gene data show CDR1 as MNHNS and CDR2 as SASEGT. The CDR3 runs 12 residues. V shed 1 base and J shed 7 bases, with 7 bases lying between them. The CDR3 coding sequence is TGTGCCAGCAGTGAAGTTCAGGGTGGCTACACCTTC. This sequence encodes CASSEVQGGYTF.

The chain uses TRBV6-5 and TRBJ2-1, with 8 bases matching TRBD1. The V gene end was trimmed by 6 bases and the J gene end by 3 bases; junction bases not matched to a gene: 7. The CDR3 spans 15 residues. CDR1 is MNHEY, CDR2 SVGAGI, per germline. The CDR3 sequence is CASRGDRGLYNEQFF. The CDR3 DNA reads as TGTGCCAGCAGAGGCGACAGGGGCCTCTACAATGAGCAGTTCTTC.

The V call is TRBV7-9, the J call TRBJ2-1, with D possibly matching TRBD1 (5 bases). In germline, CDR1 is SEHNR, CDR2 FQNEAQ (reference sequence). Trimming cost V 4 bases and J 5 bases, with 18 bases left between them. The CDR3 consists of 16 residues. CDR3: CASSYNLGLQDNEQFF. The CDR3 DNA reads as TGTGCCAGCAGCTACAATCTGGGGCTGCAGGACAATGAGCAGTTCTTC.

V gene TRBV6-5 combines with J gene TRBJ1-1; no clear D gene. Germline CDR1 reads MNHEY; CDR2 reads SVGAGI. This CDR3 spans 14 amino acids. Trimming shortened V by 3 bases and J by 5 bases, and 13 bases separated the two germline ends. DNA for the CDR3: TGTGCCAGCAGTTATAGGCAGCGGCGGACTGAAGCTTTCTTT. It encodes CASSYRQRRTEAFF.

The CDR3 nucleotides read TGCGCCAGCAGCCTGGACTTACAGGGCCCACTTAGCACAGATACGCAGTATTTT. Translating gives CASSLDLQGPLSTDTQYF. The chain employs TRBV5-1 and TRBJ2-3; D might be TRBD1 (6 bases). The CDR3 extends over 18 amino acids. Germline V gives CDR1 SGHRS, CDR2 YFSETQ. The germline V and J ends were trimmed by 4 bases and 0 bases, with 21 bases remaining between them.

V usage is TRBV29-1 and J usage is TRBJ1-2; TRBD1 matches at 7 bases. The CDR3 is 15 residues long. Looked up from germline, CDR1 is SQVTM and CDR2 is ANQGSEA. Unmatched junction bases numbered 8, after V lost 2 bases and J lost 2 bases. The CDR3 sequence is CSVEWGRDRNYGYTF. The CDR3, as DNA: TGCAGCGTTGAATGGGGACGGGACAGAAACTATGGCTACACCTTC.

The CDR3 loop reads CASSFGTAEQYF. DNA for the CDR3: TGTGCCAGCAGTTTTGGTACAGCCGAGCAGTACTTC. The chain has TRBV27 and TRBJ2-7; unclear D gene. V gave up 3 bases and J gave up 6 bases, with 9 bases separating them. Germline CDR1 reads MNHEY; CDR2 reads SMNVEV (reference sequence). This CDR3 spans 12 amino acids.

The chain employs TRBV27 and TRBJ2-7, with TRBD2 matching 10 bases. After removal of 5 bases from V and 4 bases from J, the junction contained 11 bases not matched to a gene. The CDR3 covers 16 residues. Germline V lookup: CDR1 MNHEY, CDR2 SMNVEV (reference sequence). The CDR3 reads CASSAGRTSGVYEQYF. CDR3 DNA: TGTGCCAGCAGTGCAGGGAGGACTAGCGGAGTATACGAGCAGTACTTC.

The J gene is TRBJ2-7, the V gene TRBV18; D is perhaps TRBD2 (5 bases). The V end was cut by 0 bases, the J end by 0 bases, with 9 bases between. CDR1 and CDR2 (germline): KGHSH, LQKENI. The CDR3 totals 15 residues. In nucleotides, the CDR3 is TGTGCCAGCTCACCACCGCCGGGGATCTCCTACGAGCAGTACTTC. Translation gives CASSPPPGISYEQYF.

This clone was seen only once. The CDR3 bases are TGTGCCAGCAGCTGGAGGTCTAGCGGGGTCTCAGATACGCAGTATTTT. Translating it yields CASSWRSSGVSDTQYF. The chain is built from TRBV5-8 and TRBJ2-3; 9 bases line up with TRBD2. V was pared by 3 bases and J by 4 bases, with 9 bases of the junction left unmatched. Germline V gene data show CDR1 as SGHTS and CDR2 as YDEGEE. This CDR3 spans 16 amino acids.

The chain joins TRBV7-9 to TRBJ1-1; TRBD1 might be the D (5 bases). Looked up from germline, CDR1 is SEHNR and CDR2 is FQNEAQ (reference sequence). V was pared by 1 base and J by 3 bases, with 9 bases between. This CDR3 contains 14 residues. CDR3 loop: CASSLVKGDTEAFF. As DNA, the CDR3 is TGTGCCAGCAGCTTAGTGAAAGGGGACACTGAAGCTTTCTTT.

This chain connects TRBV5-5 to TRBJ1-5; D gene uncertain. Trimming took 4 bases from V and 1 from J, leaving 9 bases between them. From germline, CDR1 is SGHKS and CDR2 YYEKEE (reference sequence). The CDR3 totals 14 residues. The CDR3, as DNA: TGTGCCAGCAGCGTCGGGAGGAGCAATCAGCCCCAGCATTTT. Its protein is CASSVGRSNQPQHF.

The chain links TRBV5-1 to TRBJ2-2; D call uncertain. CDR1 is SGHRS and CDR2 is YFSETQ in the germline V gene. The CDR3 is made up of 14 amino acids. Between the trimmed V and J ends, which lost 1 base and 5 bases, there was a span of 9 bases. CDR3 bases: TGCGCCAGCAGCTTGATTGACAAGACCGGGGAGCTGTTTTTT. It codes for CASSLIDKTGELFF.

V gene TRBV27 combines with J gene TRBJ1-3, with D possibly matching TRBD1 (5 bases). This CDR3 contains 15 residues. With 6 bases removed from V and 2 bases from J, the gap between germline ends came to 14 bases. Germline V gene data show CDR1 as MNHEY and CDR2 as SMNVEV (reference sequence). In DNA form, the CDR3 reads TGTGCCAGCAGAAACTTGCGGGGGGCTGGAAACACCATATATTTT. Translated: CASRNLRGAGNTIYF.

Here the CDR3 reads CASSLSTGEASVYTF. The CDR3 bases are TGTGCCAGCAGTTTATCTACAGGCGAAGCTTCTGTCTACACCTTC. The J gene is TRBJ1-2, the V gene TRBV27; D might be TRBD1 (5 bases). The CDR3 sequence is 15 residues long. Germline V gives CDR1 MNHEY, CDR2 SMNVEV (reference sequence). Between the trimmed V and J ends, which lost 0 bases and 10 bases, there was a span of 18 bases.

The CDR3: CASSGTGGTYSYEQYF. CDR3 nucleotides: TGTGCCAGCAGTGGGACAGGGGGGACTTACTCCTACGAGCAGTACTTC. The chain uses TRBV28 and TRBJ2-7, with 11 bases matching TRBD1. The junction had 6 bases not matched to a gene; V was cut back by 5 bases and J by 0 bases. CDR3 length: 16 residues. From germline, CDR1 is MDHEN and CDR2 SYDVKM. The full variable domain, in which reference TRBV28 and TRBJ2-7 provide the parts outside the CDR3, is DVKVTQSSRYLVKRTGEKVFLECVQDMDHENMFWYRQDPGLGLRLIYFSYDVKMKEKGDIPEGYSVSREKKERFSLILESASTNQTSMYLCASSGTGGTYSYEQYFGPGTRLTVT.

This chain connects TRBV12-5 to TRBJ2-1; 10 nucleotides align to TRBD1. This CDR3 region has 15 residues. Germline assignment: CDR1 LGHNT and CDR2 FRNRAP. V lost 6 bases and J lost 7; bases outside the gene matches: 9. DNA for the CDR3: TGTGCTAGTGGCCCGGGACAGGGGCTTCAAAATGAGCAGTTCTTC. Its protein is CASGPGQGLQNEQFF.

V and J are TRBV7-6 and TRBJ2-2; 11 bases are a match to TRBD2. The V segment lost 5 bases and the J segment 5 bases; nucleotides outside the gene matches: 7. Germline V CDR1 and CDR2: SGHVS, FNYEAQ. The CDR3 has 16 residues. The CDR3 nucleotides read TGTGCCAGCAGCCGTAGCGGGAGGGGTAGGACCGGGGAGCTGTTTTTT. Its translation: CASSRSGRGRTGELFF.

This clone was counted a few times. J is TRBJ2-2 and V is TRBV28; a weak D match, TRBD1 (6 bases). The ends were cut back, 3 bases at V and 0 bases at J, with 11 bases in the middle. There are 16 residues in the CDR3. CDR1 is MDHEN, CDR2 SYDVKM, per germline. This CDR3 is CASSFWGQTNTGELFF. For the CDR3, the DNA is TGTGCCAGCAGTTTTTGGGGGCAGACGAACACCGGGGAGCTGTTTTTT.

The chain combines TRBV14 with TRBJ1-6, with D tentatively TRBD1 (6 bases). This CDR3 comprises 13 residues. Germline CDR1 SGHDN, CDR2 FVKESK. V lost 9 bases and J lost 7, with 13 bases in between. This chain's CDR3 is CASTGIRNSPLHF. The CDR3, as DNA: TGTGCCAGTACAGGGATTCGCAATTCACCCCTCCACTTT.